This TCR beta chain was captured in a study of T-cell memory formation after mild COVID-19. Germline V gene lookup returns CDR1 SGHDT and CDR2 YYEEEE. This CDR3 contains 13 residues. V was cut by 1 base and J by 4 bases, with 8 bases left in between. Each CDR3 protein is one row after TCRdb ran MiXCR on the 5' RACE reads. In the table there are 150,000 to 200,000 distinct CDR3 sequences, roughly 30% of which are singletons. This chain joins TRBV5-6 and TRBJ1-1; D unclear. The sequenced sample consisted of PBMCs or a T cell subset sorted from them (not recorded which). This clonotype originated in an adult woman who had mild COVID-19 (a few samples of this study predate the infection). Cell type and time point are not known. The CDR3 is CASSLLGPTEAFF. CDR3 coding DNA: TGTGCCAGCAGCTTGTTGGGCCCCACTGAAGCTTTCTTT.